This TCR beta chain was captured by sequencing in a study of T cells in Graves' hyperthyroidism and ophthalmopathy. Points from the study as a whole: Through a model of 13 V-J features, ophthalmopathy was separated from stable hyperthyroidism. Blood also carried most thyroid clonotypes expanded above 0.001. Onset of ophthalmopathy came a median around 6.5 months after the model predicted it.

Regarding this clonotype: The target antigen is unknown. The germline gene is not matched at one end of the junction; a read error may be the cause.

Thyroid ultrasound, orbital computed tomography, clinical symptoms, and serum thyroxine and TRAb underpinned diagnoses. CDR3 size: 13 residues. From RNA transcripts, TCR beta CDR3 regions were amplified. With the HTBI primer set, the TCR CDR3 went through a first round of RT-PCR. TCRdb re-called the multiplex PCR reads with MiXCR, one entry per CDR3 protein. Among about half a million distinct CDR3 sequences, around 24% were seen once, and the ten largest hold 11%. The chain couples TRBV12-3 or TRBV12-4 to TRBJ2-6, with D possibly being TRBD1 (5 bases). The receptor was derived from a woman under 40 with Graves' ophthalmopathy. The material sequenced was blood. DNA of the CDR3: TGTGCCAGCAGCAAATATGGGGCCAACGTCCTGACCTTC. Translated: CASSKYGANVLTF.